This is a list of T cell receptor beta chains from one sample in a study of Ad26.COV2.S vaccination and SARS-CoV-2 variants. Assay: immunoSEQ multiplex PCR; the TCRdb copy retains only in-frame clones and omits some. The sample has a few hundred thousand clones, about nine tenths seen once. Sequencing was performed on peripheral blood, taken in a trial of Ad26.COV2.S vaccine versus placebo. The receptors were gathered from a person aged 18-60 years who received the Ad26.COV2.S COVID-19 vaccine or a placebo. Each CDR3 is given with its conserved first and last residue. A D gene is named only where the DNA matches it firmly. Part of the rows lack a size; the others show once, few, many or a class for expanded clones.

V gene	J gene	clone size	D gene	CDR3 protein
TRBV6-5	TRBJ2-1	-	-	CASSYSTDYAWGEQFF
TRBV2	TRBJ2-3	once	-	CASTNNGNRQSSTDTQYF
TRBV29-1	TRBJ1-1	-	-	CSVYWTDNTEAFF
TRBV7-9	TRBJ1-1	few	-	CASSLARPNTEAFF
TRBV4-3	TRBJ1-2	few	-	CASSHSGDGYTF
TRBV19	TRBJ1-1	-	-	CASSIRRTEAFF
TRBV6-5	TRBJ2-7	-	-	CASRDVAYEQYF
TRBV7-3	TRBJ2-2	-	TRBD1	CASSKTGTGNTGELFF
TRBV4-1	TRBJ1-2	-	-	CASSQEDGIGGYTF
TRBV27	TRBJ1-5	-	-	CASARLGGAGNQPQHF
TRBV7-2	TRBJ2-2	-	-	CASSSLGTVGTGELFF
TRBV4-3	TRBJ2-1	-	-	CASSQDLTINEQFF
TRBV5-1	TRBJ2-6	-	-	CASSLDTHSGANVLTF
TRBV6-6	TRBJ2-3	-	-	CASSPGAEEGTQYF
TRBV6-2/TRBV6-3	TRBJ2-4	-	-	CASSHGQDIQYF
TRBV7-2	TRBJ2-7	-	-	CASSKISHTNYEQYF
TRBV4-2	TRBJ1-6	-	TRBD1	CASSQDQGENSPLHF
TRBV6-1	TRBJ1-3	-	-	CASSQTLGNTIYF
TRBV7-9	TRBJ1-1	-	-	CASSLVGAGGTEAFF
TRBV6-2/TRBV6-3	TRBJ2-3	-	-	CASSYSSGFSTDTQYF
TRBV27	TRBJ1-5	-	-	CASSPVFNSNQPQHF
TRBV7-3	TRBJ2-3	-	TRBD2	CASSPRTSGAIDTQYF
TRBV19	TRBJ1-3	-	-	CASGQGVRGNTIYF
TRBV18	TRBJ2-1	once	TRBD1	CASSLDRGEQFF
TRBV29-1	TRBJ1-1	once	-	CSVEDWGGGTEAFF
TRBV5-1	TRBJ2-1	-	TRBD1	CASSPGQGNEQFF
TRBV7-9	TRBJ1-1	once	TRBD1	CASSFRGGMNTEAFF
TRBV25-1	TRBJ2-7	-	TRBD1	CASRQGAYEQYF
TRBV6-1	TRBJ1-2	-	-	CASSESIRFTQSPWGYTF
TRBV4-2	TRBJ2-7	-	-	CASSQGTLYEQYF
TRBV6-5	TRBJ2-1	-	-	CATHRGNNEQFF
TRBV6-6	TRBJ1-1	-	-	CASSPDRLTEAFF
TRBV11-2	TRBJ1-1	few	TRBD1	CASSLGQGATEAFF
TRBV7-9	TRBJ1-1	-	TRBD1	CASTESRQGPNTEAFF
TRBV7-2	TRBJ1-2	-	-	CASSFNEGGYTF
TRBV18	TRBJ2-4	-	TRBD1	CASSPPGQTLAKNIQYF